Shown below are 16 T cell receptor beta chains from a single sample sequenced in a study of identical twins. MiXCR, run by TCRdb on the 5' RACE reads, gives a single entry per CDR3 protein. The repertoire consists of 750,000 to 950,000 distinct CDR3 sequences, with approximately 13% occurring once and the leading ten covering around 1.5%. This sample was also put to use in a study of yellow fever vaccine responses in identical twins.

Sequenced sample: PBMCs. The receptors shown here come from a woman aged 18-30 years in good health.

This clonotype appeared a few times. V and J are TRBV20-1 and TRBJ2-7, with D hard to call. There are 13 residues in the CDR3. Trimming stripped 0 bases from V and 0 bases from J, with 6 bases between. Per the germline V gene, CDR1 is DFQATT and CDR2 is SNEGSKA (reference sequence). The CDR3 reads CSAREESSYEQYF. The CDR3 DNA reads TGCAGTGCTAGAGAAGAATCCTCCTACGAGCAGTACTTC.

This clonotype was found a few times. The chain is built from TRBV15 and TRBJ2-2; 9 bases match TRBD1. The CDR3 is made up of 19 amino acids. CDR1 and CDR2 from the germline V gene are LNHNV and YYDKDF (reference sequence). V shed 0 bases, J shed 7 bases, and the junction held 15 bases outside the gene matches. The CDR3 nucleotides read TGTGCCACCAGCAGAGATACCCCAGGGGGACAGGGAAGAGTCGGGGAGCTGTTTTTT. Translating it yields CATSRDTPGGQGRVGELFF.

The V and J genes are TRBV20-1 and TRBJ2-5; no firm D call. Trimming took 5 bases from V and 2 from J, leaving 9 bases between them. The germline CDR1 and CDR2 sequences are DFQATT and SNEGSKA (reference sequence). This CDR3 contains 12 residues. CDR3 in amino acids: CSAENQQETQYF. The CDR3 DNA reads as TGCAGTGCTGAAAATCAGCAAGAGACCCAGTACTTC.

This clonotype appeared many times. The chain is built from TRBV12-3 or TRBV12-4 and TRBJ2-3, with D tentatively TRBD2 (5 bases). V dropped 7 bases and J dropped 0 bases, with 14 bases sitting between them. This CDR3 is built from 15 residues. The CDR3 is CASTMGDFSTDTQYF. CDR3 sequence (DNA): TGTGCCAGCACAATGGGAGACTTTAGCACAGATACGCAGTATTTT.

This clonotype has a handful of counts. The CDR3 is CASSPKSGTVLAGYTF. The CDR3 bases are TGTGCCAGCTCACCAAAATCGGGGACGGTCCTCGCGGGCTACACCTTC. The chain combines TRBV18 with TRBJ1-2; D possibly corresponds to TRBD1 (5 bases). CDR1 is KGHSH and CDR2 is LQKENI in the germline V gene. The V and J ends lost 2 bases and 8 bases respectively, with 21 bases between them. CDR3 length: 16 residues. Together with reference TRBV18 and TRBJ1-2, the CDR3 gives the full variable domain: NAGVMQNPRHLVRRRGQEARLRCSPMKGHSHVYWYRQLPEEGLKFMVYLQKENIIDESGMPKERFSAEFPKEGPSILRIQQVVRGDSAAYFCASSPKSGTVLAGYTFGSGTRLTVV.

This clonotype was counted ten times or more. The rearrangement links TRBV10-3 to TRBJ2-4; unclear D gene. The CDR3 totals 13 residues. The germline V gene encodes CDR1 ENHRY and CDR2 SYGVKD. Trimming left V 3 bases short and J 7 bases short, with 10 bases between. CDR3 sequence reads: CAISDRSGNIQYF. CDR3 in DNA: TGTGCCATCAGTGATAGGAGTGGGAACATTCAGTACTTC.

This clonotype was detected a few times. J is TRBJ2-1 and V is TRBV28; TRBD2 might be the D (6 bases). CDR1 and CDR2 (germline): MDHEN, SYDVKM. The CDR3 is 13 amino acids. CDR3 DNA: TGTGGGATAAAGTCCGGGAGAATTAGTGAGCAGTTCTTC. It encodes CGIKSGRISEQFF.

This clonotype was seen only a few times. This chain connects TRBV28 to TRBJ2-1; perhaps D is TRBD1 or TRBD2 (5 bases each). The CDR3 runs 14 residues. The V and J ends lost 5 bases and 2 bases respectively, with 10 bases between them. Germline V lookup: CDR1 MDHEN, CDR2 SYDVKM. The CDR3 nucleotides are TGTGCCAGCAGTGGGACCCGTACCTACAATGAGCAGTTCTTC. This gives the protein CASSGTRTYNEQFF.

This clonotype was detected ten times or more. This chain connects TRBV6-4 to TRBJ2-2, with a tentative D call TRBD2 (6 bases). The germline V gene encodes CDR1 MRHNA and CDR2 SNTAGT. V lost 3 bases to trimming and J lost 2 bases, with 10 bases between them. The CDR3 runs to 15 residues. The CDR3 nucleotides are TGTGCCAGCAGTGATAACGGGGGTAACACCGGGGAGCTGTTTTTT. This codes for CASSDNGGNTGELFF.

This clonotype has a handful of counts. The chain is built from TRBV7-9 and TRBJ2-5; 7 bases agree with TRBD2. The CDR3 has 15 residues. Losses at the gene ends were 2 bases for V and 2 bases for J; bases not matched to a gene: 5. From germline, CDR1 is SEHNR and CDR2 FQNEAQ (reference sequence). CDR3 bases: TGTGCCAGCAGCTTATTCGGGGAGGGGCAAGAGACCCAGTACTTC. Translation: CASSLFGEGQETQYF.

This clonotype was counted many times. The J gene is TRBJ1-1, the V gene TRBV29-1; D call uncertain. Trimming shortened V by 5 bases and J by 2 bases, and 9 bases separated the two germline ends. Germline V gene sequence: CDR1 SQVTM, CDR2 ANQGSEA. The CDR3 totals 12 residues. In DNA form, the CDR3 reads TGCAGCGTTTCGGACGGTAACACTGAAGCTTTCTTT. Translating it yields CSVSDGNTEAFF. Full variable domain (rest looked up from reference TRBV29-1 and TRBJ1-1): SAVISQKPSRDICQRGTSLTIQCQVDSQVTMMFWYRQQPGQSLTLIATANQGSEATYESGFVIDKFPISRPNLTFSTLTVSNMSPEDSSIYLCSVSDGNTEAFFGQGTRLTVV.

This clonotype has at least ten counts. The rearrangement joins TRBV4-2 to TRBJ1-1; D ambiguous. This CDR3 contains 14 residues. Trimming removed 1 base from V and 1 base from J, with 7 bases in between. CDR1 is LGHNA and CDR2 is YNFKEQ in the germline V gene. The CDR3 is CASSQGSTNTEAFF. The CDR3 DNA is TGTGCCAGCAGCCAAGGGTCGACGAACACTGAAGCTTTCTTT.

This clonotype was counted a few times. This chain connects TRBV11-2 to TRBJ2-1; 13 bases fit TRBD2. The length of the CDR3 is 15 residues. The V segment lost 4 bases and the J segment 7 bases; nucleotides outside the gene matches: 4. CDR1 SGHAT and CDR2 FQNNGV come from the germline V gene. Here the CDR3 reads CASSSRTSGGNEQFF. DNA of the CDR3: TGTGCCAGCAGCTCGCGGACTAGCGGGGGTAATGAGCAGTTCTTC.

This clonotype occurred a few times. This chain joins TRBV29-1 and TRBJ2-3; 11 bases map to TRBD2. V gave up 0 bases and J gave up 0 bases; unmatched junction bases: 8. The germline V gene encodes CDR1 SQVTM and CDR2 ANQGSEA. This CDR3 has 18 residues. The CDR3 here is CSVEDLASGRKSTDTQYF. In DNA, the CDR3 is TGCAGCGTTGAAGATCTGGCTAGCGGGAGGAAGAGCACAGATACGCAGTATTTT.

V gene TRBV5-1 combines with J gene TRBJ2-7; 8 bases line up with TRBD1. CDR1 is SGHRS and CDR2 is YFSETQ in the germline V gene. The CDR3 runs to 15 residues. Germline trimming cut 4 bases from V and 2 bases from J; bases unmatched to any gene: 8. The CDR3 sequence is CASSQKQGVAYEQYF. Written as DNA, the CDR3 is TGCGCCAGCAGCCAAAAACAGGGGGTCGCCTACGAGCAGTACTTC.

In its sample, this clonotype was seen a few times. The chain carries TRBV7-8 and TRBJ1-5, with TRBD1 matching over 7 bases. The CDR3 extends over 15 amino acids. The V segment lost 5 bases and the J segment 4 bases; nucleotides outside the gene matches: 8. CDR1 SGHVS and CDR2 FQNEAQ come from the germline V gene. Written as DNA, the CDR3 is TGTGCCAGCAGCAGAGGCCGACAGGGTAATCAGCCCCAGCATTTT. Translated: CASSRGRQGNQPQHF.